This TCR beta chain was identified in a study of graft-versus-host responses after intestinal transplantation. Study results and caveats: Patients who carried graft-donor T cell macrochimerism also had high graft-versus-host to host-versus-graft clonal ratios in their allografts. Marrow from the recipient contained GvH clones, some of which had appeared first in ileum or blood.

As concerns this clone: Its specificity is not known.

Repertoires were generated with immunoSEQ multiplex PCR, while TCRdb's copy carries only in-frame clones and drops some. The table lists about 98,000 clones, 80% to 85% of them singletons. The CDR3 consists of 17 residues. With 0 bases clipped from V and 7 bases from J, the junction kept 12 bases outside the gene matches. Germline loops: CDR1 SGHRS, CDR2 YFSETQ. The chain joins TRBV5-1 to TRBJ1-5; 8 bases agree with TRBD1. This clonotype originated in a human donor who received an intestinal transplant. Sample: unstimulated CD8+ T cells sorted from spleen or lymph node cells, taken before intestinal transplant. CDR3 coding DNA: TGCGCCAGCAGCTTGGCCGGGGGACAGGCCGGCGAGCAGCCCCAGCATTTT. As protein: CASSLAGGQAGEQPQHF.